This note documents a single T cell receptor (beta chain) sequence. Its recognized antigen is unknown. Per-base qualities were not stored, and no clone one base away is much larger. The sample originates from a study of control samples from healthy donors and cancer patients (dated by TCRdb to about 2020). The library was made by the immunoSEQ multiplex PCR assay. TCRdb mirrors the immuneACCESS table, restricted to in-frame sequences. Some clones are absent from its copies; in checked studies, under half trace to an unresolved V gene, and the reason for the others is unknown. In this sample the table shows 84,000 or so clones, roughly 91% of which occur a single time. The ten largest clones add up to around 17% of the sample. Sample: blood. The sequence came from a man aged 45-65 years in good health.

The nucleotide sequence is given as TGTGCCAGCAGTGTGGGCAGGGCTGGCACTGAAGCTTTCTTT. This codes for CASSVGRAGTEAFF. In this chain, TRBV2 is recombined with TRBJ1-1; matching of 5 bases hints at TRBD1 as the D gene. The germline V gene supplies CDR1 SNHLY and CDR2 FYNNEI. From the cysteine through the phenylalanine, the CDR3 covers 14 amino acids. Only the CDR3 part of the read is kept: 42 bases, read in frame from the first base. V loses 4 bases of germline sequence and J loses 4 bases, and the interval between the two ends is 13 bases.